A selection of T cell receptor beta chains follows, all from one sample in a study of blood T cell repertoires in COVID-19. Method: immunoSEQ multiplex PCR; TCRdb's copy keeps in-frame clones and lacks some. Of some 120,000 clones in the sample, around 76% were seen once. The specimen was peripheral blood. Every receptor here comes from an elderly man with COVID-19, enrolled during active disease. Both conserved end residues are part of each CDR3. D genes are given only for firm matches. A clone size is listed for some rows: how often the clone was seen (once, few, many), or a class if it is expanded.

D gene	V gene	clone size	J gene	CDR3 DNA	CDR3 protein
-	TRBV7-2	-	TRBJ2-7	TGTGCCAGCAGCTCCGACTTAAGGTCTTCCTCCGAGCAGTACTTC	CASSSDLRSSSEQYF
-	TRBV6-1	-	TRBJ1-4	TGTGCCAGCAGTGAACAGTGGTCGGCGGCAACTAATGAAAAACTGTTTTTT	CASSEQWSAATNEKLFF
-	TRBV9	-	TRBJ1-3	TGTGCCAGCAGCCCCAAAAGGGGTATAGTGAACACCATATATTTT	CASSPKRGIVNTIYF
-	TRBV18	-	TRBJ1-1	TGTGCCAGCTCACCACGGTACCAGGGAAGTAAAACTGAAGCTTTCTTT	CASSPRYQGSKTEAFF
TRBD2	TRBV6-6	-	TRBJ2-5	TGTGCCAGCAGTTCACCTAGCGGGACAGAGACCCAGTACTTC	CASSSPSGTETQYF
TRBD1	TRBV6-5	-	TRBJ2-7	TGTGCCAGCAGTTACGGGACAGCAGACTACGAGCAGTACTTC	CASSYGTADYEQYF
-	TRBV7-2	-	TRBJ1-4	TGTGCCAGCAGCTTACTTCCATCCGGGGGGGCCGAGAAACTGTTTTTT	CASSLLPSGGAEKLFF
TRBD2	TRBV4-3	-	TRBJ2-2	TGCGCCAGCAGCCAAGATGTTCTAGCGGCGAACACCGGGGAGCTGTTTTTT	CASSQDVLAANTGELFF
TRBD1	TRBV5-1	-	TRBJ2-7	TGCGCCAGCAGCTTGGGGGGGACAGCGCTTTACGAGCAGTACTTC	CASSLGGTALYEQYF
TRBD1	TRBV5-4	-	TRBJ2-5	TGTGCCAGCAGCGCCCGGGACAGGGCGGAAGAGACCCAGTACTTC	CASSARDRAEETQYF
-	TRBV6-5	few	TRBJ2-2	TGTGCCAGCAGGAGGGTTACCGGGGAGCTGTTTTTT	CASRRVTGELFF
-	TRBV7-9	-	TRBJ2-1	TGTGCCAGCAGCATCGACAGGAATGAGCAGTTCTTC	CASSIDRNEQFF
-	TRBV30	-	TRBJ1-4	TGTGCCTGGACCCGAACGGAGGGAACTAATGAAAAACTGTTTTTT	CAWTRTEGTNEKLFF
-	TRBV5-1	-	TRBJ1-2	TGCGCCAGCAGCTTGGATTGGGGGGGAGATGGCTACACCTTC	CASSLDWGGDGYTF
-	TRBV21-1	-	TRBJ1-5	TGTGCCAGCAGCAAGTCTGACAGGGGGTCCCAGCATTTT	CASSKSDRGSQHF
-	TRBV11-2	-	TRBJ1-3	TGTGCCAGCAGCTTAGGGCACAGCCGCTCTGGAAACACCATATATTTT	CASSLGHSRSGNTIYF
TRBD1	TRBV28	-	TRBJ1-4	TGTGCCAGCAGTCGACCCCGGGGACAGGCTAATGAAAAACTGTTTTTT	CASSRPRGQANEKLFF
TRBD2	TRBV5-8	-	TRBJ2-1	TGTGCCAGCAGCTTAGGCGCGGGAGGGCTCAGTGGTGAGCAGTTCTTC	CASSLGAGGLSGEQFF
TRBD2	TRBV7-8	-	TRBJ2-1	TGTGCCAGCAGCTTCTCGTCTAGCGGCTACAATGAGCAGTTCTTC	CASSFSSSGYNEQFF
-	TRBV14	-	TRBJ2-2	TGTGCCAGCAGCCCGCAACGGGCCGGGGAGCTGTTTTTT	CASSPQRAGELFF
TRBD1	TRBV6-5	few	TRBJ2-7	TGTGCCAGCAGCGCAGGGACAGGGGGATCCTACGAGCAGTACTTC	CASSAGTGGSYEQYF
-	TRBV28	-	TRBJ1-4	TGTGCCAGCAGCACTCATGCGGGGGGGGATGAAAAACTGTTTTTT	CASSTHAGGDEKLFF
TRBD1	TRBV28	few	TRBJ2-7	TGTGCCAGCAGTAGGACAGGGGGCTCCTACGAGCAGTACTTC	CASSRTGGSYEQYF
-	TRBV19	-	TRBJ2-2	TGTGCCAGTATGGACAACCTTAAGACCGGGGAGCTGTTTTTT	CASMDNLKTGELFF
-	TRBV27	-	TRBJ2-2	TGTGCCAGCAGTTTAGCCCGGTATGGCACCGGGGAGCTGTTTTTT	CASSLARYGTGELFF
TRBD1	TRBV6-5	-	TRBJ2-1	TGTGCCAGCAGCCAGGGGGTCAATGAGCAGTTCTTC	CASSQGVNEQFF
-	TRBV21-1	-	TRBJ1-4	TGTGCCAGCAGCAAGGGGCAGCCCTACTCCTCAGAAAAACTGTTTTTT	CASSKGQPYSSEKLFF
-	TRBV6-6	-	TRBJ1-6	TGTGCCACTGGGGGGTCGAGCTCCTATAATTCACCCCTCCACTTT	CATGGSSSYNSPLHF
TRBD1	TRBV18	-	TRBJ1-4	TGTGCCAGCTCGCCGACAGGGGGAACTAATGAAAAACTGTTTTTT	CASSPTGGTNEKLFF
TRBD2	TRBV7-3	-	TRBJ2-2	TGTGCCAGCAGCTTAGGACTAGCCGCCGGGGAGCTGTTTTTT	CASSLGLAAGELFF
TRBD1	TRBV9	-	TRBJ2-1	TGTGCCAGCAGCTCAGACAGGGGCAATGAGCAGTTCTTC	CASSSDRGNEQFF
TRBD1	TRBV4-1	-	TRBJ1-2	TGCGCCAGCAGCCAAGGGGACAGGTCGGTGGGGAGCTATGGCTACACCTTC	CASSQGDRSVGSYGYTF
-	TRBV28	-	TRBJ2-7	TGTGCCAGCAGTTTCGGAGGGACTCCCTACGAGCAGTACTTC	CASSFGGTPYEQYF
TRBD1	TRBV6-5	-	TRBJ2-7	TGTGCCAGCAGTTACTCCGGGACAGCCTACGAGCAGTACTTC	CASSYSGTAYEQYF
TRBD2	TRBV7-2	-	TRBJ2-3	TGTGCCAGCAGCTTTAGCGGGCCCAGCACAGATACGCAGTATTTT	CASSFSGPSTDTQYF
TRBD1	TRBV10-3	-	TRBJ1-6	TGTGCCATCAGTGAGCGGACAGGGGGAGAGGGTTCACCCCTCCACTTT	CAISERTGGEGSPLHF
-	TRBV9	-	TRBJ2-3	TGTGCCAGCAGCGTGCGGGCGCACACAGATACGCAGTATTTT	CASSVRAHTDTQYF
-	TRBV25-1	-	TRBJ2-7	TGTGCCAGCAGTGATGGTTCCCCGCGGGCCTACGAGCAGTACTTC	CASSDGSPRAYEQYF
-	TRBV5-1	-	TRBJ2-7	TGCGCCAGCCACAGACAGGTGCGGGACGAGCAGTACTTC	CASHRQVRDEQYF
-	TRBV18	-	TRBJ2-1	TGTGCCAGCTCACTGGCGACCGGGAATGAGCAGTTCTTC	CASSLATGNEQFF
-	TRBV7-8	-	TRBJ2-1	TGTGCCAGCAGCTTGCTCGGGACTGTCTACAATGAGCAGTTCTTC	CASSLLGTVYNEQFF
TRBD2	TRBV19	-	TRBJ2-2	TGTGCCAGTAGTATCTCCAGCGGGAGTTCGGCCGGGGAGCTGTTTTTT	CASSISSGSSAGELFF
TRBD2	TRBV6-2/TRBV6-3	few	TRBJ2-7	TGTGCCAGCAGTTACGGGACTAGCGGATCCTACGAGCAGTACTTC	CASSYGTSGSYEQYF
-	TRBV15	-	TRBJ1-3	TGTGCCACCAGCAGAGATGTCGGAGCGGGGGTAGGAAACACCATATATTTT	CATSRDVGAGVGNTIYF
TRBD1	TRBV9	-	TRBJ2-2	TGTGCCAGCAGCCCCCGACAGGGTCAGAACACCGGGGAGCTGTTTTTT	CASSPRQGQNTGELFF
TRBD2	TRBV4-2	-	TRBJ2-3	TGTGCCAGCAGCCAAGATAACTATGCTAGCGGGAGAGATACGCAGTATTTT	CASSQDNYASGRDTQYF
TRBD1	TRBV10-3	-	TRBJ2-6	TGTGCCATCGGTGAGACAGGGGTCGGGGCCAACGTCCTGACTTTC	CAIGETGVGANVLTF